Described below is a single T cell receptor beta chain sequence and its context. Its specific antigen is unknown. Base qualities are missing; no much larger clone stands one base away. This sample stems from a study of T cell responses to AZD1222 COVID-19 vaccine (dated by TCRdb to the early 2020s). With respect to the entire study: TCR sequencing was performed for about 250 trial participants, of whom roughly 200 were given two doses of AZD1222 and around 25 were given two doses of MenACWY control vaccine. Enrollment into the trials was organized by age into subgroups of 18-55, 56-69 and 70-plus years, and those subgroups contained about 160, 30 and 59 TCR-sequenced participants, respectively. Paper-wide results and their limitations: Conclusions about previously exposed vaccinees are limited, since just five to seven AZD1222 recipients were seropositive for SARS-CoV-2 at baseline. A significant rise in spike-specific TCR breadth and depth was observed after two AZD1222 doses relative to day 0 and relative to MenACWY recipients. In the small 56-69-year group, the increase in depth fell short of significance, most likely because of low power. No day 14 peak-response samples were available, so repertoires were characterized only after the peak T cell response. Nearly half of unique spike-specific TCRs reportedly recognized epitopes outside regions mutated in the B.1.351 and B.1.1.7 variants. Most participants were white British and females outnumbered males, and the authors suggested that clonal diversity may have been underestimated. The vaccine-associated CD4 TCRs covered the entire spike protein, and the dominant responses fell in regions 160-218 and 743-854.

Reading the label with the study, this specimen's time point is: about 28 days (+/-7) after the second vaccine dose. AZD1222 recipients with second doses at about 4 weeks or about 12 weeks were pooled, because spike-specific TCR depth and breadth did not differ between schedules. The vaccinee samples were drawn from two UK trials, COV001 and COV002, one of which was a single-blind randomized controlled phase 2/3 trial testing AZD1222 (ChAdOx1 nCoV-19) in healthy adults. Trial participant PBMC samples were collected at day 0 and day 28 after the second dose for TCRbeta chain sequencing. The CDR3 regions of human TCRbeta chains were analyzed by immunosequencing. Per the authors' processing: TCRs in the repertoires were compared against a reference library of SARS-CoV-2-specific TCRs that had been generated with the MIRA antigen-specificity platform. Breadth was defined as the fraction of unique TCRs that were SARS-CoV-2-associated, and depth was defined as the fraction of total T cells that were SARS-CoV-2-associated. Using the MIRA data, each spike-specific TCR was assigned both to the spike region to which the TCR was reactive and to a CD4 or CD8 class. Log10-transformed breadth and depth values were compared by one-way ANOVA with Sidak's multiple comparisons tests. TCRdb took this table from immuneACCESS and kept in-frame rearrangements with V and J called. Such tables lack part of the clones; where checked against another copy, unresolved V genes explain under half of the gap, and the rest is unexplained. For V, J and clone size, that table is used; D and trimming come from the DNA. The sample table shows around 99,000 clones, and 87% are seen once. Of the sample, 4.4% is held by the ten largest clones.

Sequenced here: peripheral blood, sampled 28 days after the second AZD1222 dose. The receptor was isolated from an adult who received the AZD1222 COVID-19 vaccine.

In nucleotide form, the sequence is TGTGCCAGCACCTCCGGCTGGACTGAGAGAGATACGCAGTATTTT. Translated, it gives CASTSGWTERDTQYF. The chain uses TRBV5-8 and TRBJ2-3; a tentative D match to TRBD2 spans 5 bases. From the cysteine up to the phenylalanine, the CDR3 has a length of 15 residues. Left in the record is the CDR3 DNA by itself, 45 bases read in frame from the first base. A distance of 19 bases separates the germline ends of V and J, which lose 6 bases and 5 bases respectively. For CDR1 and CDR2, the germline V gene lists SGHTS and YDEGEE.